Presented here are 22 T cell receptor beta chains from one specimen sequenced in a study of STAT5B mutations in CD4+ large granular lymphocyte leukemia. Clones were sequenced by immunoSEQ multiplex PCR, and TCRdb holds only the in-frame ones, with some missing. This table has some 40,000 clones, just over 85% appearing once. Input material: CD4+ T cells from blood buffy coats. These receptors were obtained from a human donor in good health.

The chain is built from TRBV7-8 and TRBJ2-7; perhaps TRBD1 as D (6 bases). The CDR3 is made up of 15 amino acids. Germline V gene data show CDR1 as SGHVS and CDR2 as FQNEAQ. The V end lost 6 bases, the J end lost 0 bases, and 15 bases lay between the germline ends. The CDR3 loop is CASRPGQISSYEQYF. The CDR3 DNA reads TGTGCCAGCAGACCAGGACAGATAAGCTCCTACGAGCAGTACTTC.

This rearrangement joins TRBV28 to TRBJ1-1; D call uncertain. The V end was cut by 7 bases, the J end by 8 bases, with 14 bases between. This CDR3 is built from 12 residues. Germline V gives CDR1 MDHEN, CDR2 SYDVKM. This CDR3 is CASTFPGIEAFF. In DNA form, the CDR3 reads TGTGCCAGCACTTTTCCAGGCATCGAAGCTTTCTTT.

V and J are TRBV14 and TRBJ1-1; no clear D. Germline CDR1 reads SGHDN; CDR2 reads FVKESK. Trimming cost V 6 bases and J 1 base, with 9 bases left between them. The CDR3 has 13 amino acids. The CDR3 DNA sequence: TGTGCCAGCAGTCTTACCGAGAACACTGAAGCTTTCTTT. It specifies CASSLTENTEAFF. The full variable domain, completed using reference TRBV14 and TRBJ1-1, is EAGVTQFPSHSVIEKGQTVTLRCDPISGHDNLYWYRRVMGKEIKFLLHFVKESKQDESGMPNNRFLAERTGGTYSTLKVQPAELEDSGVYFCASSLTENTEAFFGQGTRLTVV.

CDR3 DNA: TGTGCCAGCAGCTCCCCCGCTCAGGGGGAGCATAACGAGCAGTACTTC. Translating gives CASSSPAQGEHNEQYF. The chain couples TRBV7-2 to TRBJ2-7; 7 bases align to TRBD1. Germline trimming cut 4 bases from V and 5 bases from J; bases unmatched to any gene: 14. The CDR3 has 16 amino acids. Per germline, CDR1 SGHTA and CDR2 FQGNSA. Full variable domain (rest looked up from reference TRBV7-2 and TRBJ2-7): GAGVSQSPSNKVTEKGKDVELRCDPISGHTALYWYRQSLGQGLEFLIYFQGNSAPDKSGLPSDRFSAERTGGSVSTLTIQRTQQEDSAVYLCASSSPAQGEHNEQYFGPGTRLTVT.

V gene TRBV5-1 combines with J gene TRBJ2-1, with unresolved D. V dropped 0 bases and J dropped 6 bases, with 10 bases sitting between them. Germline V gene sequence: CDR1 SGHRS, CDR2 YFSETQ. The CDR3 has 14 residues. In DNA, the CDR3 is TGCGCCAGCAGCTTGGCAGCGATACTCAATGAGCAGTTCTTC. It translates to CASSLAAILNEQFF.

CDR3 region: CASSQGFTDTQYF. In nucleotides, the CDR3 is TGCGCCAGCAGCCAAGGTTTCACAGATACGCAGTATTTT. The chain carries TRBV4-3 and TRBJ2-3; D unresolved. Trimming left V 1 base short and J 2 bases short, with 4 bases between. Germline CDR1 is LGHNA and CDR2 is YSLEER. This CDR3 spans 13 amino acids.

The chain recombines TRBV19 with TRBJ1-1, with D perhaps matching TRBD1 (5 bases). The CDR3 covers 14 residues. From germline, CDR1 is LNHDA and CDR2 SQIVND (reference sequence). Between the trimmed V and J ends, which lost 2 bases and 6 bases, there was a span of 13 bases. CDR3 loop: CASSIRGDGAEAFF. The CDR3 DNA reads TGTGCCAGTAGTATACGGGGGGATGGGGCTGAAGCTTTCTTT.

The chain combines TRBV7-9 with TRBJ2-3; D is undetermined. CDR3 size: 13 residues. Trimming removed 5 bases at V and 6 bases at J, with 12 bases between. Germline loops: CDR1 SEHNR, CDR2 FQNEAQ (reference sequence). The CDR3 reads CASSGYAGDTQYF. As DNA, the CDR3 is TGTGCCAGCAGCGGGTACGCCGGCGATACGCAGTATTTT.

The rearrangement joins TRBV4-2 to TRBJ1-6; D may be TRBD1 (5 bases). Trimming cost V 3 bases and J 9 bases, with 15 bases left between them. CDR3 length equals 15 residues. The V gene's germline CDR1 is LGHNA and CDR2 YNFKEQ. The CDR3 coding sequence is TGTGCCAGCAGCCATCAGGACGAGGGGACTTCACCCCTCCACTTT. Translated: CASSHQDEGTSPLHF.

The chain employs TRBV30 and TRBJ1-5, with D unresolved. The CDR3 totals 13 residues. Germline V lookup: CDR1 GTSNPN, CDR2 SVGIG (reference sequence). V was shortened by 4 bases and J by 5 bases, with 12 bases between the two germline ends. The chain's CDR3 is CAWTPGFDQPQHF. The DNA for the CDR3 is TGTGCCTGGACCCCGGGATTCGATCAGCCCCAGCATTTT.

The chain carries TRBV7-9 and TRBJ1-1; D is unresolved. This CDR3 spans 14 amino acids. Trimming cost V 1 base and J 9 bases, with 15 bases left between them. The germline gives CDR1 SEHNR, CDR2 FQNEAQ (reference sequence). As DNA, the CDR3 is TGTGCCAGCAGCTTAGAAGGGTCGGTTCAGAAAGCTTTCTTT. This encodes CASSLEGSVQKAFF.

The CDR3 protein is CASSLTLTGSSEQFF. In nucleotides, the CDR3 is TGCGCCAGCAGCTTGACGTTAACGGGGTCCAGTGAGCAGTTCTTC. The chain couples TRBV5-1 to TRBJ2-1; a possible D gene is TRBD2 (5 bases). The CDR3 sequence is 15 residues long. V was clipped by 1 base and J by 9 bases, with 17 bases between them. CDR1 SGHRS and CDR2 YFSETQ come from the germline V gene. The full variable domain, completed using reference TRBV5-1 and TRBJ2-1, is KAGVTQTPRYLIKTRGQQVTLSCSPISGHRSVSWYQQTPGQGLQFLFEYFSETQRNKGNFPGRFSGRQFSNSRSEMNVSTLELGDSALYLCASSLTLTGSSEQFFGPGTRLTVL.

The chain employs TRBV27 and TRBJ2-7; no clear D. V gave up 3 bases and J gave up 1 base, with 7 bases separating them. Germline V CDR1 and CDR2: MNHEY, SMNVEV (reference sequence). CDR3 length: 13 residues. For the CDR3, the DNA is TGTGCCAGCAGTTTGGTCCGGTCCTACGAGCAGTACTTC. Translated, it gives CASSLVRSYEQYF.

CDR3 sequence reads: CASSLSPAGLTYEQYF. The CDR3 DNA reads as TGTGCCAGCAGCTTAAGTCCAGCAGGATTAACCTACGAGCAGTACTTC. The rearrangement links TRBV7-3 to TRBJ2-7; D is unclear. Trimming left V 1 base short and J 2 bases short, with 15 bases between. CDR1 is SGHTA and CDR2 is FQGTGA in the germline V gene. This CDR3 comprises 16 residues. The entire variable domain, with the rest obtained from reference TRBV7-3 and TRBJ2-7, is as follows: GAGVSQTPSNKVTEKGKYVELRCDPISGHTALYWYRQSLGQGPEFLIYFQGTGAADDSGLPNDRFFAVRPEGSVSTLKIQRTERGDSAVYLCASSLSPAGLTYEQYFGPGTRLTVT.

The rearrangement links TRBV7-9 to TRBJ1-2; TRBD1 aligns across 7 bases. The junction had 4 bases not matched to a gene; V was cut back by 6 bases and J by 3 bases. The CDR3 is 13 amino acids. Germline loops: CDR1 SEHNR, CDR2 FQNEAQ (reference sequence). CDR3 loop: CASREGGHYGYTF. The CDR3, as DNA: TGTGCCAGCAGAGAAGGGGGCCACTATGGCTACACCTTC.

There are a few counts of this clone. The chain carries TRBV30 and TRBJ2-4; D is perhaps TRBD2 (6 bases). V gave up 1 base and J gave up 0 bases, with 10 bases separating them. This CDR3 is built from 15 residues. Germline-derived CDR1 and CDR2 are GTSNPN and SVGIG (reference sequence). The CDR3 bases are TGTGCCTGGAGTGAGGCGGGACTAGCCAAAAACATTCAGTACTTC. This gives the protein CAWSEAGLAKNIQYF.

There are a few counts of this clone. The chain combines TRBV5-1 with TRBJ2-7; TRBD2 agrees at 8 bases. After removal of 4 bases from V and 3 bases from J, the junction contained 6 bases not matched to a gene. Germline V gene sequence: CDR1 SGHRS, CDR2 YFSETQ. This CDR3 has 14 residues. CDR3 coding DNA: TGCGCCAGCAGCCTTAGCGGGAATTTCTACGAGCAGTACTTC. It is translated as CASSLSGNFYEQYF.

V gene TRBV11-3 combines with J gene TRBJ2-2; 7 bases are a match to TRBD1. V dropped 5 bases and J dropped 0; count of bases not matched to a gene: 9. Germline-derived CDR1 and CDR2 are SGHNT and YENEEA. The CDR3 totals 17 residues. CDR3 region: CASSRNGQAPNTGELFF. The CDR3 nucleotides are TGTGCCAGCAGCCGTAACGGACAGGCGCCGAACACCGGGGAGCTGTTTTTT.

The chain uses TRBV6-1 and TRBJ2-7; the D gene is possibly TRBD2 (7 bases). The V and J ends lost 0 bases and 5 bases respectively, with 14 bases between them. The length of the CDR3 is 15 residues. Germline V CDR1 and CDR2: MNHNS, SASEGT. The CDR3 coding sequence is TGTGCCAGCAGTGAAGCAACTGGCGGGGGCCACGAGCAGTACTTC. This translates into CASSEATGGGHEQYF.

This sequence joins TRBV14 and TRBJ1-2; D is unclear. The CDR3 has 14 residues. The V and J ends lost 4 bases and 7 bases respectively, with 16 bases between them. Germline V CDR1 and CDR2: SGHDN, FVKESK. This chain's CDR3 is CASSPQVGVGGYTF. The CDR3, as DNA: TGTGCCAGCAGCCCCCAGGTCGGGGTTGGTGGCTACACCTTC.

The V and J genes are TRBV5-1 and TRBJ2-2; D gene unclear. Germline loops: CDR1 SGHRS, CDR2 YFSETQ. V was trimmed by 1 base and J by 0 bases, leaving 10 bases between them. The CDR3 consists of 16 residues. In DNA, the CDR3 is TGCGCCAGCAGCTTGAACGCAGGACCGAACACCGGGGAGCTGTTTTTT. Its translation is CASSLNAGPNTGELFF.

The V call is TRBV21-1, the J call TRBJ1-5; no check of the table's D call, TRBD1, against the DNA was made. TRBV21-1 is recorded as a pseudogene. This CDR3 is built from 23 residues. DNA of the CDR3: TGTGCCAGCAGCAAAGCGGGCCCCCTACCGGGGACAGGGGAATATGTGAGCAATCAGCCCCAGCATTTT. Amino acids: CASSKAGPLPGTGEYVSNQPQHF.